One and the same sample provided the 22 T cell receptor beta chains below, sequenced in a study of cytomegalovirus exposure and HLA in healthy donors. Profiling relied on immunoSEQ multiplex PCR, and the TCRdb table lists in-frame clones only, not all of them. The table includes about 250,000 clones, roughly nine tenths detected once. The source material was PBMCs. The receptors were gathered from a man aged 18 to 35 in good health and CMV-seropositive.

The chain recombines TRBV5-4 with TRBJ2-3; 7 bases fit TRBD2. V shed 0 bases, J shed 6 bases, and the junction held 7 bases outside the gene matches. This CDR3 comprises 15 residues. CDR1 and CDR2 (germline): SGHNT, YYREEE (reference sequence). In DNA, the CDR3 is TGTGCCAGCAGCTTGGTGGCGGGAGCGGTGGATACGCAGTATTTT. The encoded protein is CASSLVAGAVDTQYF.

The rearrangement uses TRBV28 and TRBJ1-1; tentatively, D is TRBD1 (6 bases). The CDR3 length is 14 residues. The germline V and J ends were trimmed by 5 bases and 6 bases, with 16 bases remaining between them. Germline V gene sequence: CDR1 MDHEN, CDR2 SYDVKM. The CDR3 loop reads CASSRGGWGAEAFF. The CDR3 DNA reads TGTGCCAGCAGTAGAGGGGGGTGGGGCGCTGAAGCTTTCTTT.

The rearrangement links TRBV11-2 to TRBJ2-3; D unresolved. The CDR3 sequence is 13 residues long. V shed 5 bases and J shed 4 bases, with 10 bases lying between them. Germline lookup yields CDR1 SGHAT and CDR2 FQNNGV. This CDR3 reads CASSPNTADTQYF. CDR3 sequence (DNA): TGTGCCAGCAGCCCCAACACTGCAGATACGCAGTATTTT.

The V and J genes are TRBV7-9 and TRBJ2-1, with 12 positions matching TRBD2. This CDR3 has 13 residues. The germline CDR1 and CDR2 sequences are SEHNR and FQNEAQ (reference sequence). V trimming: 9 bases; J trimming: 6 bases; junction bases outside the gene matches: 3. For the CDR3, the DNA is TGTGCCAGTCCTAGCGGGAGGGCCAATGAGCAGTTCTTC. Encoded protein: CASPSGRANEQFF.

The genes are TRBV5-4 and TRBJ2-2; TRBD2 agrees at 9 bases. CDR1 and CDR2 (germline): SGHNT, YYREEE (reference sequence). The ends lost 4 bases at V and 6 bases at J; junction bases unmatched: 7. The CDR3 length is 15 residues. The DNA of the CDR3 is TGTGCCAGCAGCACCGGGACTAGCTTATCCGGGGAGCTGTTTTTT. Amino acid sequence: CASSTGTSLSGELFF.

The rearrangement uses TRBV18 and TRBJ1-2, with D possibly matching TRBD1 (5 bases). The germline CDR1 and CDR2 sequences are KGHSH and LQKENI. This CDR3 contains 14 residues. Trimming took off 0 bases at V and 5 bases at J, with 10 bases between the two ends. The CDR3 here is CASSPPGRNYGYTF. The CDR3 DNA reads as TGTGCCAGCTCACCACCGGGACGTAATTATGGCTACACCTTC.

This clone has just one count. The J gene is TRBJ2-5, the V gene TRBV5-1; TRBD2 matches 7 bases. CDR1 is SGHRS and CDR2 is YFSETQ in the germline V gene. After removal of 4 bases from V and 5 bases from J, the junction contained 5 bases not matched to a gene. CDR3 length: 13 residues. The CDR3 DNA reads as TGCGCCAGCAGCCTGGTGGGGGGGGAGACCCAGTACTTC. Amino acid sequence: CASSLVGGETQYF. The full variable domain, rest sourced from reference TRBV5-1 and TRBJ2-5, is KAGVTQTPRYLIKTRGQQVTLSCSPISGHRSVSWYQQTPGQGLQFLFEYFSETQRNKGNFPGRFSGRQFSNSRSEMNVSTLELGDSALYLCASSLVGGETQYFGPGTRLLVL.

The rearrangement links TRBV18 to TRBJ2-7; a weak D match, TRBD2 (5 bases). This CDR3 region has 14 residues. V gave up 4 bases and J gave up 3 bases, with 13 bases separating them. Germline V gene data show CDR1 as KGHSH and CDR2 as LQKENI. CDR3 amino acids: CASSLLDGDYEQYF. CDR3 coding DNA: TGTGCCAGCTCACTCTTGGACGGGGACTACGAGCAGTACTTC. The full variable domain, completed using reference TRBV18 and TRBJ2-7, is NAGVMQNPRHLVRRRGQEARLRCSPMKGHSHVYWYRQLPEEGLKFMVYLQKENIIDESGMPKERFSAEFPKEGPSILRIQQVVRGDSAAYFCASSLLDGDYEQYFGPGTRLTVT.

The chain is built from TRBV9 and TRBJ2-2, with 7 nucleotides matching TRBD1. Trimming at V came to 0 bases and at J to 3 bases, leaving 17 bases not matched to a gene. Germline V lookup: CDR1 SGDLS, CDR2 YYNGEE. This CDR3 has 20 residues. CDR3 DNA: TGTGCCAGCAGCGTAGCCCCGACAGGGATATCAAGAGGTGACACCGGGGAGCTGTTTTTT. This encodes CASSVAPTGISRGDTGELFF.

The chain uses TRBV15 and TRBJ2-3; 7 positions agree with TRBD2. The CDR3 spans 18 residues. Trimming took 0 bases from V and 4 from J; bases not matched to a gene: 13. Per the germline V gene, CDR1 is LNHNV and CDR2 is YYDKDF (reference sequence). In DNA, the CDR3 is TGTGCCACCAGCAGAGAGGTAAAGGCGGGAGCGGGCCCAGATACGCAGTATTTT. This encodes CATSREVKAGAGPDTQYF.

This sequence joins TRBV27 and TRBJ1-4; TRBD1 might be the D (5 bases). The V and J ends lost 0 bases and 7 bases respectively, with 9 bases between them. Germline V gene lookup returns CDR1 MNHEY and CDR2 SMNVEV (reference sequence). The CDR3 sequence is 14 residues long. The CDR3 loop is CASSLSGLGEKLFF. In nucleotides, the CDR3 is TGTGCCAGCAGTTTATCGGGACTGGGTGAAAAACTGTTTTTT.

A single count supports this clone. The chain has TRBV11-2 and TRBJ2-1; D ambiguous. V lost 5 bases to trimming and J lost 8 bases, with 7 bases between them. Germline V gene data show CDR1 as SGHAT and CDR2 as FQNNGV. The CDR3 is 11 residues long. In nucleotides, the CDR3 is TGTGCCAGCAGCAGAGAGGATGAGCAGTTCTTC. Amino acids: CASSREDEQFF.

The chain carries TRBV30 and TRBJ2-3, with D maybe TRBD2 (6 bases). This CDR3 has 17 amino acids. The ends were cut back, 4 bases at V and 2 bases at J, with 22 bases in the middle. Germline values: CDR1 GTSNPN, CDR2 SVGIG (reference sequence). The CDR3 sequence: CAWTAGRANLFTDTQYF. CDR3 coding DNA: TGTGCCTGGACGGCGGGGCGGGCTAACCTTTTCACAGATACGCAGTATTTT.

This clone showed up just once. For the CDR3, the DNA is TGTGCCAGCAGTTTCCAGACATTTTCGGGTGAGCAGTACTTC. Amino acids: CASSFQTFSGEQYF. The rearrangement joins TRBV6-5 to TRBJ2-7; no reliable D call. V lost 4 bases and J lost 7, with 17 bases in between. The germline CDR1 and CDR2 sequences are MNHEY and SVGAGI. This CDR3 is 14 amino acids long.

The chain employs TRBV7-9 and TRBJ2-1, with D possibly matching TRBD2 (6 bases). Germline CDR1 is SEHNR and CDR2 is FQNEAQ (reference sequence). Trimming removed 1 base at V and 2 bases at J, with 12 bases between. This CDR3 is 16 amino acids long. CDR3 region: CASSLVGGMAYNEQFF. CDR3 bases: TGTGCCAGCAGCTTAGTTGGGGGGATGGCCTACAATGAGCAGTTCTTC. Complete variable domain (other parts from reference TRBV7-9 and TRBJ2-1): DTGVSQNPRHKITKRGQNVTFRCDPISEHNRLYWYRQTLGQGPEFLTYFQNEAQLEKSRLLSDRFSAERPKGSFSTLEIQRTEQGDSAMYLCASSLVGGMAYNEQFFGPGTRLTVL.

The chain carries TRBV4-2 and TRBJ2-5; 9 nucleotides line up with TRBD2. The germline CDR1 and CDR2 sequences are LGHNA and YNFKEQ. J lost 3 bases, V lost 1 base, and 6 bases had no gene match. CDR3 length equals 16 residues. The CDR3 here is CASSQGYVAGEETQYF. CDR3 DNA: TGTGCCAGCAGCCAAGGATACGTAGCGGGAGAAGAGACCCAGTACTTC.

This rearrangement joins TRBV5-1 to TRBJ2-7; maybe TRBD1 (6 bases). From germline, CDR1 is SGHRS and CDR2 YFSETQ. Trimming took 3 bases from V and 5 from J, leaving 18 bases between them. The CDR3 is 15 residues long. The CDR3 spells CASSSGTRPVHEQYF. In DNA form, the CDR3 reads TGCGCCAGCAGCTCCGGGACACGCCCGGTGCACGAGCAGTACTTC.

This clone was recorded only once. The rearrangement links TRBV23-1 to TRBJ2-3; maybe TRBD1 (6 bases). TRBV23-1 is an ORF, and what it does is uncertain. Trimming took 0 bases from V and 6 from J, leaving 19 bases between them. The CDR3 loop spans 17 amino acids. CDR3 in DNA: TGCGCCAGCAGTCAATCTAATCCCGACAGGCCAAGGGATACGCAGTATTTT. This sequence encodes CASSQSNPDRPRDTQYF.

The chain employs TRBV18 and TRBJ1-2; TRBD1 matches 7 bases. CDR3 length: 16 amino acids. CDR1 and CDR2 from the germline V gene are KGHSH and LQKENI. V shed 0 bases and J 8 bases; nucleotides not matched to a gene: 12. The CDR3 coding sequence is TGTGCCAGCTCACCACCGGTTGGTACAGGGGATGAGGGCTACACCTTC. The encoded protein is CASSPPVGTGDEGYTF.

This chain links TRBV6-6 with TRBJ2-7; perhaps TRBD1 as D (6 bases). Trimming took off 5 bases at V and 5 bases at J, with 13 bases between the two ends. The CDR3 spans 13 residues. The germline gives CDR1 MNHNY, CDR2 SVGAGI (reference sequence). CDR3 nucleotides: TGTGCCAGCAGTACCAGGGGCCCCCACGAGCAGTACTTC. It encodes CASSTRGPHEQYF.

The V call is TRBV29-1, the J call TRBJ2-5; D is perhaps TRBD2 (5 bases). The CDR3 has 13 residues. V was trimmed by 3 bases and J by 1 base, leaving 9 bases between them. In germline, CDR1 is SQVTM, CDR2 ANQGSEA. The CDR3 here is CSVDSLVQETQYF. For the CDR3, the DNA is TGCAGCGTTGATTCACTAGTCCAAGAGACCCAGTACTTC. The full variable domain, completed using reference TRBV29-1 and TRBJ2-5, is SAVISQKPSRDICQRGTSLTIQCQVDSQVTMMFWYRQQPGQSLTLIATANQGSEATYESGFVIDKFPISRPNLTFSTLTVSNMSPEDSSIYLCSVDSLVQETQYFGPGTRLLVL.

This chain joins TRBV28 and TRBJ1-2; D uncertain. Deletions cut 3 bases from V and 4 bases from J, with 6 bases between. Germline V CDR1 and CDR2: MDHEN, SYDVKM. This CDR3 spans 12 amino acids. The CDR3 loop is CASSLPGYGYTF. The CDR3 nucleotides read TGTGCCAGCAGTTTGCCCGGCTATGGCTACACCTTC.